This TCR beta chain was identified during a study of cytomegalovirus exposure and HLA in healthy donors. Concerning this clone: Its cognate antigen is unknown.

The CDR3 length is 15 residues. V dropped 3 bases and J dropped 2 bases, with 8 bases sitting between them. Germline CDR1 is SGHTA and CDR2 is FQGNSA. Study results and caveats: CMV serostatus alone was available as immune exposure information. In a later analysis, several top co-occurrence clusters appeared linked to parvovirus B19, influenza, CMV and Epstein-Barr virus. Some segments of the V type, notably TRBV6-2 and TRBV6-3, were excluded as indistinguishable.

The study ran its PCR with 60 Vbeta and 13 Jbeta primers. Some clones are missing from TCRdb's copy, which holds only in-frame ones; the method was immunoSEQ multiplex PCR. This table has fewer than 200,000 clones, over 60% appearing once. The sample was PBMCs. This clonotype was sampled from a female donor in good health and CMV-seronegative. This chain joins TRBV7-2 and TRBJ2-6; tentatively, D is TRBD1 (6 bases). CDR3 residues: CASSFGTPGANVLTF. The CDR3 DNA sequence: TGTGCCAGCAGCTTCGGGACACCTGGGGCCAACGTCCTGACTTTC.